The sequence of this TCR beta chain was determined in a study of immune evolution from preneoplasia to lung adenocarcinoma. Study summary: HLA loss of heterozygosity: under 7.5% AIS, approximately 15% MIA, about 32% ADC, none AAH.

TCRdb's copy holds only in-frame clones and misses some; the assay was immunoSEQ multiplex PCR. The sample shows tens of thousands of clones, roughly four fifths of them seen only once. The count of this clone is one. After pathologic assessment, macro-dissection selected premalignant or tumor cells for extraction. The CDR3 extends over 13 amino acids. V lost 7 bases to trimming and J lost 2 bases; unmatched junction nucleotides: 4. Germline CDR1 is SNHLY and CDR2 is FYNNEI. The receptor was isolated from a person between 60 and 70 years old with lung adenocarcinoma. This chain connects TRBV2 to TRBJ2-5, with 7 bases that match TRBD2. Sequencing was done on a sample of FFPE invasive lung adenocarcinoma tissue. The CDR3 region is CASKRGGQETQYF. CDR3 nucleotide sequence: TGTGCCAGCAAGCGGGGCGGGCAAGAGACCCAGTACTTC.